This record concerns one T cell receptor (beta chain) sequence. Germline and junction disagree at one end, which may indicate a read error. This specimen belongs to a study of OX40 agonist ivuxolimab in advanced cancers. The CDR3 runs to 15 residues. The data were produced by immunoSEQ multiplex PCR, yet TCRdb's version contains in-frame clones alone and is incomplete. This sample carries about 26,000 clones, 85% to 90% of them seen once, and the ten largest clones take 30% to 35%. J is TRBJ1-5 and V is TRBV5-3; D uncertain. Being an ORF, TRBV5-3 has a function that is uncertain. The sample here was CD4+ or CD8+ T cells sorted from blood, taken in a trial of the OX40 agonist ivuxolimab. The clonotype comes from an adult with an advanced solid tumor such as melanoma, head and neck, liver or kidney cancer. Written as DNA, the CDR3 is TGTGCCAGCAGCTTAAGGTTATTTGACAATCAGCCCCAGCATTTT. Translation gives CASSLRLFDNQPQHF.